Listed here are 25 T cell receptor beta chains from one sample, sequenced in a study of T cell repertoires in cytomegalovirus infection. MiXCR, applied by TCRdb to the reads, yields one record per CDR3 protein. The repertoire includes tens of thousands of distinct CDR3 sequences, around 30% of them detected once, and about two thirds sits in the top ten. These TCRs are of unknown antigen specificity. The sequencing sample was made of PBMCs, sequenced either directly or after in vitro stimulation (not recorded which). These receptors originate from a human donor in good health (CMV status not recorded). Some clones in this sample may be carry-over from other donors' samples.

The rearrangement joins TRBV7-2 to TRBJ2-2, with 7 bases fitting TRBD2. CDR3 length: 14 amino acids. CDR1 and CDR2 (germline): SGHTA, FQGNSA. With V trimmed by 5 bases and J by 7 bases, 7 bases remained unmatched. CDR3 DNA: TGTGCCAGCAGCACCTCAGTAGCGGGCGGGGAGCTGTTTTTT. This sequence encodes CASSTSVAGGELFF. The full variable domain, with the rest looked up from reference TRBV7-2 and TRBJ2-2, is GAGVSQSPSNKVTEKGKDVELRCDPISGHTALYWYRQSLGQGLEFLIYFQGNSAPDKSGLPSDRFSAERTGGSVSTLTIQRTQQEDSAVYLCASSTSVAGGELFFGEGSRLTVL.

This clonotype was observed a handful of times. This chain joins TRBV19 and TRBJ2-5; 9 nucleotides agree with TRBD1. The trim removed 2 bases at V and 5 bases at J, leaving 6 bases unmatched. The length of the CDR3 is 15 residues. The V gene's germline CDR1 is LNHDA and CDR2 SQIVND (reference sequence). The CDR3 here is CASSITYRGLETQYF. CDR3 in DNA: TGTGCCAGTAGTATAACGTACAGGGGGCTGGAGACCCAGTACTTC.

This chain joins TRBV19 and TRBJ2-5; 8 nucleotides agree with TRBD2. Trimming at V came to 4 bases and at J to 5 bases, leaving 15 bases not matched to a gene. The CDR3 loop spans 17 amino acids. Germline CDR1 and CDR2: LNHDA and SQIVND (reference sequence). CDR3 region: CASSSGLSGGRAETQYF. The DNA of the CDR3 is TGTGCCAGTAGTAGTGGACTAAGCGGGGGTAGGGCGGAGACCCAGTACTTC.

V usage is TRBV20-1 and J usage is TRBJ2-1; TRBD1 might be the D (5 bases). V lost 0 bases and J lost 6, with 12 bases in between. This CDR3 is built from 14 residues. CDR1 is DFQATT, CDR2 SNEGSKA, per germline (reference sequence). This chain's CDR3 is CSARDRVVINEQFF. The CDR3 DNA is TGCAGTGCTAGAGACAGGGTTGTTATCAATGAGCAGTTCTTC.

The chain recombines TRBV20-1 with TRBJ1-6; no clear D. This CDR3 spans 14 amino acids. In germline, CDR1 is DFQATT, CDR2 SNEGSKA (reference sequence). The V gene lost 6 bases and the J gene lost 2 bases, with 11 bases spanning the gap. CDR3 amino acids: CSAIQEPYNSPLHF. In DNA, the CDR3 is TGCAGTGCCATCCAGGAGCCCTATAATTCACCCCTCCACTTT.

In DNA form, the CDR3 reads TGTGCCAGCAGCCTGGACAGGGGGATTAATCAGCCCCAGCATTTT. Its protein is CASSLDRGINQPQHF. This rearrangement joins TRBV28 to TRBJ1-5, with TRBD1 matching 10 bases. The CDR3 contains 15 residues. Trimming at V came to 6 bases and at J to 4 bases, leaving 6 bases not matched to a gene. From germline, CDR1 is MDHEN and CDR2 SYDVKM.

The V call is TRBV28, the J call TRBJ2-2; D call uncertain. The germline V gene has CDR1 MDHEN and CDR2 SYDVKM. The V and J ends lost 4 bases and 6 bases respectively, with 9 bases between them. The CDR3 has 13 residues. The CDR3 nucleotides are TGTGCCAGCAGTTACCGACTCTCCGGGGAGCTGTTTTTT. This encodes CASSYRLSGELFF.

The CDR3 spells CASSPLGRSSGNTIYF. The CDR3 DNA reads as TGTGCCAGCAGCCCCCTGGGACGCTCCTCTGGAAACACCATATATTTT. The chain employs TRBV7-2 and TRBJ1-3; TRBD1 might be the D (5 bases). Germline lookup yields CDR1 SGHTA and CDR2 FQGNSA. Trimming pared 5 bases from V and 0 bases from J, leaving 14 bases between. This CDR3 is 16 amino acids long. The full variable domain, in which reference TRBV7-2 and TRBJ1-3 provide the parts outside the CDR3, is GAGVSQSPSNKVTEKGKDVELRCDPISGHTALYWYRQSLGQGLEFLIYFQGNSAPDKSGLPSDRFSAERTGGSVSTLTIQRTQQEDSAVYLCASSPLGRSSGNTIYFGEGSWLTVV.

This clonotype has at least ten counts. The chain joins TRBV7-8 to TRBJ1-5, with D possibly TRBD1 on 5 matching bases. The CDR3 is made up of 17 amino acids. Germline CDR1 is SGHVS and CDR2 is FQNEAQ. V was pared by 5 bases and J by 1 base, with 18 bases between. The CDR3 loop reads CASSLRQPFASNQPQHF. The CDR3 bases are TGTGCCAGCAGCCTGAGACAGCCGTTTGCCAGCAATCAGCCCCAGCATTTT.

The sample holds a few counts of this clonotype. The DNA for the CDR3 is TGCGCCAGCAGCCAAGGACTAGCGGGCGCCCTGGGTGAGCAGTTCTTC. It encodes CASSQGLAGALGEQFF. This chain links TRBV4-1 with TRBJ2-1; 10 bases are a match to TRBD2. Trimming removed 1 base from V and 9 bases from J; junction bases left unmatched: 9. CDR1 and CDR2 from the germline V gene are MGHRA and YSYEKL. CDR3 length equals 16 residues.

V and J are TRBV19 and TRBJ2-7; 7 bases are shared with TRBD2. The CDR3 sequence is 14 residues long. CDR1 and CDR2 from the germline V gene are LNHDA and SQIVND (reference sequence). The ends lost 1 base at V and 4 bases at J; junction bases unmatched: 4. The CDR3 nucleotides are TGTGCCAGTAGTATAGCTGCGGGAGAGTACGAGCAGTACTTC. This gives the protein CASSIAAGEYEQYF. Full variable domain (remainder filled in from reference TRBV19 and TRBJ2-7): DGGITQSPKYLFRKEGQNVTLSCEQNLNHDAMYWYRQDPGQGLRLIYYSQIVNDFQKGDIAEGYSVSREKKESFPLTVTSAQKNPTAFYLCASSIAAGEYEQYFGPGTRLTVT.

This clonotype was detected only a few times. This chain uses TRBV7-6 with TRBJ2-7; TRBD1 might be the D (6 bases). This CDR3 has 16 residues. Germline loops: CDR1 SGHVS, CDR2 FNYEAQ. V was cut by 7 bases and J by 2 bases, with 21 bases left in between. The CDR3 DNA reads TGTGCCAGCACCCAATTACAGGGCCCTGGACCCTACGAGCAGTACTTC. Protein: CASTQLQGPGPYEQYF.

There are a few counts of this clonotype. The chain employs TRBV11-3 and TRBJ2-1; perhaps TRBD2 as D (5 bases). V was trimmed by 0 bases and J by 16 bases, leaving 19 bases between them. Germline-derived CDR1 and CDR2 are SGHNT and YENEEA. The length of the CDR3 is 14 residues. The CDR3, as DNA: TGTGCCAGCAGCTTAGATAGTCTCGAGACTACTCAATTCTTC. It translates to CASSLDSLETTQFF.

This chain connects TRBV11-2 to TRBJ2-5; no clear D. Germline CDR1 reads SGHAT; CDR2 reads FQNNGV. The V gene lost 1 base and the J gene lost 5 bases, with 17 bases spanning the gap. CDR3 length equals 16 residues. CDR3 coding DNA: TGTGCCAGCAGCTTAGGACTGCTCCCTGGGATCGAGACCCAGTACTTC. Protein: CASSLGLLPGIETQYF.

V gene TRBV6-2 or TRBV6-3 combines with J gene TRBJ2-5; 15 nucleotides line up with TRBD2. Germline V gene lookup returns CDR1 MNHEY and CDR2 SVGEGT. J was trimmed by 5 bases and V by 0 bases; bases with no gene match: 4. The CDR3 totals 17 residues. As DNA, the CDR3 is TGTGCCAGCAGTTACTCCGGACTAGCGGGAGGGTTGGAGACCCAGTACTTC. Translating it yields CASSYSGLAGGLETQYF.

The chain recombines TRBV12-3 or TRBV12-4 with TRBJ1-5; maybe TRBD1 (5 bases). Between the trimmed V and J ends, which lost 5 bases and 1 base, there was a span of 12 bases. CDR3 length: 15 amino acids. DNA for the CDR3: TGTGCCAGCAGTCAAGACAGCCGGAGCAATCAGCCCCAGCATTTT. This gives the protein CASSQDSRSNQPQHF.

The sample holds a few counts of this clonotype. The rearrangement joins TRBV2 to TRBJ1-6, with D possibly matching TRBD1 (6 bases). This CDR3 region has 13 residues. Trimming stripped 4 bases from V and 12 bases from J, with 13 bases between. Germline V CDR1 and CDR2: SNHLY, FYNNEI. The DNA of the CDR3 is TGTGCCAGCAGTGGGGACATTTACCAACCCCTCCACTTT. This sequence encodes CASSGDIYQPLHF.

In its sample, this clonotype was seen many times. This sequence joins TRBV7-2 and TRBJ2-3, with no clear D. Per the germline V gene, CDR1 is SGHTA and CDR2 is FQGNSA. The V end lost 2 bases, the J end lost 4 bases, and 4 bases lay between the germline ends. The CDR3 consists of 12 residues. The CDR3 DNA reads TGTGCCAGCAGCTTATTCCCAGATACGCAGTATTTT. As protein: CASSLFPDTQYF. The full variable domain, rest sourced from reference TRBV7-2 and TRBJ2-3, is GAGVSQSPSNKVTEKGKDVELRCDPISGHTALYWYRQSLGQGLEFLIYFQGNSAPDKSGLPSDRFSAERTGGSVSTLTIQRTQQEDSAVYLCASSLFPDTQYFGPGTRLTVL.

The chain employs TRBV18 and TRBJ2-1; D is ambiguous. Germline V lookup: CDR1 KGHSH, CDR2 LQKENI. CDR3 length: 13 amino acids. V was pared by 2 bases and J by 5 bases, with 7 bases between. The CDR3 DNA reads TGTGCCAGCTCACCAGCCGGAAACAATGAGCAGTTCTTC. Translation: CASSPAGNNEQFF.

The chain carries TRBV29-1 and TRBJ2-5, with D possibly matching TRBD1 (5 bases). The CDR3 loop spans 15 amino acids. Trimming took off 1 base at V and 2 bases at J, with 14 bases between the two ends. CDR1 is SQVTM, CDR2 ANQGSEA, per germline. CDR3 bases: TGCAGCGTTGAAGGGACACCAAAGAAACAAGAGACCCAGTACTTC. It is translated as CSVEGTPKKQETQYF.

Comment on this clonotype: A much more abundant neighbour one base away suggests this may be a read error. The chain recombines TRBV7-2 with TRBJ2-1; 10 nucleotides match TRBD2. J lost 12 bases, V lost 5 bases, and 10 bases had no gene match. Germline V CDR1 and CDR2: SGHTA, FQGNSA. This CDR3 comprises 14 residues. The CDR3 reads CASSVGRAGGGQFF. The CDR3 coding sequence is TGTGCCAGCAGCGTTGGACGAGCGGGAGGGGGGCAGTTCTTC.

The chain joins TRBV27 to TRBJ1-2; 7 bases map to TRBD1. This CDR3 has 15 residues. The V segment lost 6 bases and the J segment 4 bases; nucleotides outside the gene matches: 11. From germline, CDR1 is MNHEY and CDR2 SMNVEV (reference sequence). The CDR3 spells CASSRQGGGIYGYTF. CDR3 nucleotides: TGTGCCAGCAGCCGACAGGGAGGGGGGATCTATGGCTACACCTTC.

The genes are TRBV12-3 or TRBV12-4 and TRBJ1-1; D gene ambiguous. This CDR3 is 11 amino acids long. The V and J ends lost 6 bases and 8 bases respectively, with 10 bases between them. The CDR3 DNA is TGTGCCAGCAGGTCCTCTGCGGAAGCTTTCTTT. Translated: CASRSSAEAFF.

The rearrangement uses TRBV7-9 and TRBJ1-4; 7 nucleotides line up with TRBD1. CDR3 length equals 13 residues. Germline values: CDR1 SEHNR, CDR2 FQNEAQ (reference sequence). V dropped 5 bases and J dropped 8; count of bases not matched to a gene: 5. The CDR3 sequence is CASSPDRQEKLFF. The CDR3 DNA follows: TGTGCCAGCAGCCCGGACAGGCAGGAAAAACTGTTTTTT.

The chain couples TRBV6-6 to TRBJ2-1; 9 bases map to TRBD2. V gave up 0 bases and J gave up 4 bases; unmatched junction bases: 4. Germline V gene data show CDR1 as MNHNY and CDR2 as SVGAGI (reference sequence). This CDR3 has 16 residues. The CDR3 loop is CASSYSAGGPYNEQFF. The DNA of the CDR3 is TGTGCCAGCAGTTACTCGGCGGGAGGGCCATACAATGAGCAGTTCTTC.